This paragraph covers one TCR beta chain sequence. TCRdb's table, derived via immunoSEQ multiplex PCR, lists solely in-frame clones and lacks some. Of approximately 46,000 clones listed, approximately 84% were seen once; the top ten hold around a quarter. This sample was taken from a study of radiotherapy plus CTLA-4 blockade in lung cancer. CDR1 and CDR2 from the germline V gene are MNHEY and SMNVEV (reference sequence). The CDR3 covers 17 residues. With V trimmed by 5 bases and J by 6 bases, 16 bases remained unmatched. The chain couples TRBV27 to TRBJ2-5; 9 bases agree with TRBD1. The material was peripheral blood, obtained from a patient treated with radiotherapy plus ipilimumab. The receptor comes from a human donor with non-small cell lung cancer whose response to radiotherapy plus ipilimumab could not be evaluated. The CDR3 region is CASSTVRSGTGSQTQYF. In DNA, the CDR3 is TGTGCCAGCAGTACAGTACGAAGCGGGACAGGGAGTCAGACCCAGTACTTC.